These 25 T cell receptor beta chains were sequenced from one sample in a study of cytomegalovirus exposure and HLA in healthy donors. Use of 60 Vbeta and 13 Jbeta primers characterized the PCR. Repertoires were generated with immunoSEQ multiplex PCR, while TCRdb's copy carries only in-frame clones and drops some. The data show some 160,000 clones, with around 84% seen just once and 3% to 3.5% held by the top ten. The sequencing input was PBMCs. The receptors stem from a woman in her forties in good health and CMV-seronegative.

The chain is built from TRBV5-1 and TRBJ1-5; D perhaps matches TRBD1 (6 bases). This CDR3 spans 16 amino acids. Germline CDR1 reads SGHRS; CDR2 reads YFSETQ. Trimming shortened V by 4 bases and J by 0 bases, and 14 bases separated the two germline ends. The CDR3 coding sequence is TGCGCCAGCAGCCTCGGGACACCTAATAGCAATCAGCCCCAGCATTTT. This encodes CASSLGTPNSNQPQHF.

The J gene is TRBJ2-7, the V gene TRBV6-5; 12 bases are shared with TRBD2. The V gene's germline CDR1 is MNHEY and CDR2 SVGAGI. This CDR3 contains 15 residues. With 7 bases clipped from V and 6 bases from J, the junction kept 10 bases outside the gene matches. The CDR3 DNA sequence: TGTGCCAGCACGCGCGGGCTAGCGGGGGGGCTCGAGCAGTACTTC. Translation: CASTRGLAGGLEQYF.

The chain couples TRBV7-8 to TRBJ2-7; TRBD1 is a possible D gene (6 bases). The CDR3 sequence is 15 residues long. V shed 3 bases and J shed 4 bases, with 16 bases lying between them. CDR1 and CDR2 from the germline V gene are SGHVS and FQNEAQ. The chain's CDR3 is CASSFKDSELYEQYF. CDR3 bases: TGTGCCAGCAGCTTTAAGGACAGCGAGCTTTACGAGCAGTACTTC.

V and J are TRBV11-2 and TRBJ2-1; D might be TRBD2 (7 bases). V lost 1 base to trimming and J lost 10 bases, with 14 bases between them. CDR1 is SGHAT, CDR2 FQNNGV, per germline. The CDR3 consists of 14 residues. Here the CDR3 DNA reads TGTGCCAGCAGCTTAGCGGGGGGCCGTGGGGAGCAGTTCTTC. This translates into CASSLAGGRGEQFF. Supplemented by reference TRBV11-2 and TRBJ2-1, the full variable domain reads EAGVAQSPRYKIIEKRQSVAFWCNPISGHATLYWYQQILGQGPKLLIQFQNNGVVDDSQLPKDRFSAERLKGVDSTLKIQPAKLEDSAVYLCASSLAGGRGEQFFGPGTRLTVL.

The rearrangement uses TRBV5-1 and TRBJ1-1, with D perhaps TRBD1 (5 bases). The germline V and J ends were trimmed by 0 bases and 3 bases, with 12 bases remaining between them. Germline CDR1 and CDR2: SGHRS and YFSETQ. CDR3 length: 15 residues. DNA for the CDR3: TGCGCCAGCAGCTTGGGTCGGGGGGTTGACACTGAAGCTTTCTTT. It encodes CASSLGRGVDTEAFF.

The chain recombines TRBV6-1 with TRBJ1-6, with D possibly being TRBD1 (6 bases). Germline loops: CDR1 MNHNS, CDR2 SASEGT. The CDR3 runs 13 residues. Deletions cut 11 bases from V and 4 bases from J, with 12 bases between. The CDR3 region is CALRGQYNSPLHF. CDR3 in DNA: TGTGCCCTAAGGGGACAATATAATTCACCCCTCCACTTT.

This clone was picked up a small number of times. Other DNA sequences in this sample translate to the same CDR3. J is TRBJ2-1 and V is TRBV28; D may be TRBD2 (5 bases). Germline V gene data show CDR1 as MDHEN and CDR2 as SYDVKM. The CDR3 is 11 residues long. Trimming removed 10 bases from V and 9 bases from J, with 13 bases in between. The CDR3 region is CATSLVREQFF. Here the CDR3 DNA reads TGTGCCACCTCACTAGTTCGTGAGCAGTTCTTC.

This clone was detected only once. The chain employs TRBV2 and TRBJ1-5; 10 nucleotides align to TRBD1. Germline V lookup: CDR1 SNHLY, CDR2 FYNNEI. This CDR3 has 15 residues. V gave up 5 bases and J gave up 7 bases; unmatched junction bases: 8. The CDR3 sequence: CASSSTGGSGQPQHF. CDR3 in DNA: TGTGCCAGCAGTTCGACAGGGGGCTCGGGGCAGCCCCAGCATTTT.

This chain joins TRBV6-6 and TRBJ2-5; the D gene is possibly TRBD2 (6 bases). V lost 6 bases and J 3 bases, leaving 14 bases between the germline ends. Germline values: CDR1 MNHNY, CDR2 SVGAGI (reference sequence). This CDR3 comprises 14 residues. CDR3 protein: CASRETRREETQYF. CDR3 nucleotide sequence: TGTGCCAGCAGAGAGACAAGGAGGGAAGAGACCCAGTACTTC.

The V call is TRBV5-1, the J call TRBJ1-1, with 9 bases identical to TRBD1. Germline V gene sequence: CDR1 SGHRS, CDR2 YFSETQ. The CDR3 totals 16 residues. The junction had 10 bases not matched to a gene; V was cut back by 4 bases and J by 3 bases. This CDR3 is CASSTGQGRLDTEAFF. CDR3 coding DNA: TGCGCCAGCAGCACCGGACAGGGGAGGCTTGACACTGAAGCTTTCTTT.

The table lists this clone with a count of one. V usage is TRBV19 and J usage is TRBJ1-1; 7 bases line up with TRBD1. CDR1 LNHDA and CDR2 SQIVND come from the germline V gene (reference sequence). The junction had 6 bases not matched to a gene; V was cut back by 7 bases and J by 1 base. The CDR3 length is 14 residues. The DNA of the CDR3 is TGTGCCAGTAACCGTAGACAGGGGAACACTGAAGCTTTCTTT. This translates into CASNRRQGNTEAFF.

The V call is TRBV4-1, the J call TRBJ1-6, with TRBD1 matching 7 bases. CDR3 length equals 15 residues. Looked up from germline, CDR1 is MGHRA and CDR2 is YSYEKL. V shed 4 bases and J 10 bases; nucleotides not matched to a gene: 10. CDR3 residues: CASSLRQGSSSPLHF. The CDR3 DNA sequence: TGCGCCAGCAGCCTCCGACAGGGTAGTTCCTCACCCCTCCACTTT.

The gene calls are TRBV5-1 and TRBJ2-3; D is ambiguous. The ends were cut back, 4 bases at V and 0 bases at J, with 12 bases in the middle. This CDR3 contains 15 residues. CDR1 and CDR2 (germline): SGHRS, YFSETQ. The CDR3 here is CASSALAVSTDTQYF. The CDR3 bases are TGCGCCAGCAGCGCGTTAGCTGTAAGCACAGATACGCAGTATTTT.

The chain has TRBV6-6 and TRBJ1-1; TRBD1 matches 8 bases. The CDR3 consists of 15 residues. CDR1 MNHNY and CDR2 SVGAGI come from the germline V gene (reference sequence). V shed 2 bases and J 2 bases; nucleotides not matched to a gene: 4. In nucleotides, the CDR3 is TGTGCCAGCAGTTACCGACAGGGGCATAACACTGAAGCTTTCTTT. Amino acids: CASSYRQGHNTEAFF.

This sequence joins TRBV6-1 and TRBJ2-4; 8 bases agree with TRBD1. V shed 4 bases and J 6 bases; nucleotides not matched to a gene: 8. CDR1 and CDR2 (germline): MNHNS, SASEGT. The CDR3 is made up of 15 amino acids. CDR3 protein: CASSVPGGVRNIQYF. The CDR3 bases are TGTGCCAGCAGTGTACCAGGGGGCGTTAGAAACATTCAGTACTTC.

The chain has TRBV6-1 and TRBJ1-2; 7 nucleotides match TRBD1. CDR1 is MNHNS, CDR2 SASEGT, per germline. The CDR3 is 14 residues long. The J segment lost 4 bases and the V segment lost 5 bases, leaving 7 bases of the junction unmatched. This CDR3 is CASSRDRSPYGYTF. Written as DNA, the CDR3 is TGTGCCAGCAGTCGGGACAGATCCCCCTATGGCTACACCTTC.

The chain couples TRBV9 to TRBJ1-5; D is ambiguous. Deletions cut 0 bases from V and 4 bases from J, with 11 bases between. This CDR3 is built from 15 residues. The germline CDR1 and CDR2 sequences are SGDLS and YYNGEE. CDR3 region: CASSVGPGRNQPQHF. The CDR3 bases are TGTGCCAGCAGCGTAGGGCCAGGCCGAAATCAGCCCCAGCATTTT.

The table lists this clone with a few counts. The chain employs TRBV7-9 and TRBJ1-1; D uncertain. Germline V gives CDR1 SEHNR, CDR2 FQNEAQ (reference sequence). With 1 base removed from V and 4 bases from J, the gap between germline ends came to 7 bases. The CDR3 has 13 residues. This CDR3 is CASSLGERTEAFF. The CDR3, as DNA: TGTGCCAGCAGCTTAGGGGAGCGCACTGAAGCTTTCTTT.

The chain couples TRBV6-5 to TRBJ1-1; D ambiguous. Deletions cut 5 bases from V and 0 bases from J, with 7 bases between. CDR1 is MNHEY and CDR2 is SVGAGI in the germline V gene. The CDR3 is 13 residues long. The CDR3 reads CASSHFMNTEAFF. The CDR3 bases are TGTGCCAGCAGTCACTTCATGAACACTGAAGCTTTCTTT.

The genes are TRBV12-5 and TRBJ2-3, with D possibly TRBD1 on 5 matching bases. V was shortened by 3 bases and J by 7 bases, with 11 bases between the two germline ends. The CDR3 has 13 residues. The germline V gene has CDR1 LGHNT and CDR2 FRNRAP. Here the CDR3 reads CASGFKGHHTQYF. The CDR3 DNA is TGTGCTAGTGGTTTCAAGGGGCACCATACGCAGTATTTT.

In nucleotides, the CDR3 is TGCGCCAGCAGCTCGGACAGGGTTTATTATGGCTACACCTTC. Translated: CASSSDRVYYGYTF. This chain connects TRBV5-1 to TRBJ1-2; 8 nucleotides match TRBD1. V was pared by 3 bases and J by 5 bases, with 6 bases of the junction left unmatched. The germline V gene encodes CDR1 SGHRS and CDR2 YFSETQ. This CDR3 comprises 14 residues.

The chain couples TRBV28 to TRBJ2-7; 8 nucleotides align to TRBD1. V lost 3 bases, J lost 0 bases, and 4 bases stayed unmatched. CDR3 length: 15 amino acids. The germline V gene encodes CDR1 MDHEN and CDR2 SYDVKM. The CDR3 is CASSLVQGGSYEQYF. The CDR3 nucleotides read TGTGCCAGCAGTTTGGTACAGGGGGGCTCCTACGAGCAGTACTTC. The variable domain in full, with the rest retrieved from reference TRBV28 and TRBJ2-7, is DVKVTQSSRYLVKRTGEKVFLECVQDMDHENMFWYRQDPGLGLRLIYFSYDVKMKEKGDIPEGYSVSREKKERFSLILESASTNQTSMYLCASSLVQGGSYEQYFGPGTRLTVT.

The chain carries TRBV25-1 and TRBJ1-5, with D possibly matching TRBD1 (6 bases). Trimming stripped 2 bases from V and 1 base from J, with 6 bases between. CDR1 is MGHDK, CDR2 SYGVNS, per germline. The CDR3 spans 14 residues. DNA of the CDR3: TGTGCCAGCAGTGAAGGGGGCAGCAATCAGCCCCAGCATTTT. Protein sequence: CASSEGGSNQPQHF.

V usage is TRBV10-1 and J usage is TRBJ1-1; D is uncertain. The CDR3 totals 13 residues. Germline-derived CDR1 and CDR2 are WNHNN and SYGVQD (reference sequence). The germline V and J ends were trimmed by 3 bases and 3 bases, with 8 bases remaining between them. CDR3 amino acids: CASSDPEDTEAFF. CDR3 DNA: TGCGCCAGCAGTGATCCCGAGGACACTGAAGCTTTCTTT.

V and J are TRBV6-1 and TRBJ2-7; TRBD1 is a possible D gene (6 bases). Germline-derived CDR1 and CDR2 are MNHNS and SASEGT. The CDR3 covers 14 residues. Deletions cut 4 bases from V and 3 bases from J, with 13 bases between. CDR3 loop: CASSVLTGHYEQYF. In DNA, the CDR3 is TGTGCCAGCAGTGTTTTGACAGGACACTACGAGCAGTACTTC.